The 24 T cell receptor beta chains reported below all come from one sample, sequenced in a study of tumor and adjacent non-tumor tissue in lung cancer. A modified ARM-PCR protocol with three rounds of nested PCR amplified TCRbeta. MiXCR was run by TCRdb on the multiplex PCR reads, yielding one entry per CDR3 protein. The sample has around 74,000 distinct CDR3 sequences, under 70% seen once. This sample's RNA came from whole unsorted tissue. Specimen: lung tumor tissue. The receptors were sampled from a woman between 70 and 85 years old with non-small cell lung cancer.

Note on this clonotype: An end of the junction does not agree with germline; a read error may underlie this. The V and J genes are TRBV20-1 and TRBJ1-1; D perhaps matches TRBD1 (6 bases). CDR3 size: 14 residues. Germline V gene lookup returns CDR1 DFQATT and CDR2 SNEGSKA (reference sequence). The CDR3 here is CSARERGGGTGAFF. In nucleotides, the CDR3 is TGCAGTGCTAGAGAAAGGGGGGGAGGAACTGGAGCTTTCTTT.

This clonotype was found once. Sequence at one end of the junction differs from germline and may be a read error. The rearrangement uses TRBV6-1 and TRBJ1-4, with 8 bases that match TRBD1. This CDR3 is built from 14 residues. Per the germline V gene, CDR1 is MNHNS and CDR2 is SASEGT. CDR3: CASHNRGKSEKLYF. DNA of the CDR3: TGTGCCAGCCACAACAGGGGGAAATCGGAAAAACTGTATTTT.

This chain connects TRBV29-1 to TRBJ1-1, with 10 nucleotides matching TRBD1. Trimming took 4 bases from V and 5 from J; bases not matched to a gene: 7. The CDR3 runs 14 residues. CDR1 and CDR2 from the germline V gene are SQVTM and ANQGSEA. CDR3 sequence reads: CSVGLDRGYTEAFF. DNA of the CDR3: TGCAGCGTTGGTTTGGACAGGGGGTATACTGAAGCTTTCTTT.

Concerning this clonotype: Since the CDR3 does not end with the conserved phenylalanine or tryptophan, this likely comes from a read error. The chain recombines TRBV20-1 with TRBJ2-1; a weak D match, TRBD2 (6 bases). Trimming pared 0 bases from V and 5 bases from J, leaving 14 bases between. The germline V gene has CDR1 DFQATT and CDR2 SNEGSKA (reference sequence). The CDR3 spans 15 residues. The CDR3 here is CSARDGSGVHNEQFL. The CDR3 DNA is TGCAGTGCTAGAGATGGGTCGGGAGTTCACAATGAGCAGTTCTTG.

This clonotype was picked up many times. The gene calls are TRBV6-1 and TRBJ2-1; TRBD1 or TRBD2 may be the D gene (5 bases each). CDR3 length: 13 residues. Between the trimmed V and J ends, which lost 6 bases and 6 bases, there was a span of 12 bases. Looked up from germline, CDR1 is MNHNS and CDR2 is SASEGT. In DNA, the CDR3 is TGTGCCAGCAGCCAGAGGGGAGCCAATGAGCAGTTCTTC. This translates into CASSQRGANEQFF.

Worth noting for this clonotype: An end of the junction differs from the germline gene, which may be a read error. This chain uses TRBV6-1 with TRBJ1-6, with a tentative D call TRBD1 (5 bases). Germline CDR1 and CDR2: MNHNS and SASEGT. This CDR3 is 15 amino acids long. The chain's CDR3 is CTSSGGLEANSPLHF. In DNA form, the CDR3 reads TGCACCAGCAGTGGGGGACTGGAAGCTAATTCACCCCTCCACTTT.

On this clonotype: The conserved final phenylalanine or tryptophan is absent from the CDR3, which likely points to a read error. CDR3 residues: CASSLSGAGGPASYEQYL. As DNA, the CDR3 is TGCGCCAGCAGCCTTTCGGGTGCGGGAGGGCCTGCCAGCTACGAGCAGTACCTC. The chain recombines TRBV6-5 with TRBJ2-7; 9 nucleotides align to TRBD2. This CDR3 is 18 amino acids long. Germline loops: CDR1 MNHEY, CDR2 SVGAGI.

The table lists this clonotype with a few counts. The junction does not match germline at one end; this may be a read error. V usage is TRBV6-1 and J usage is TRBJ2-6; the D gene is possibly TRBD1 (6 bases). The CDR3 length is 16 residues. The germline CDR1 and CDR2 sequences are MNHNS and SASEGT. The CDR3: CASIQGSSSGANALTF. The DNA of the CDR3 is TGTGCCAGCATTCAGGGGTCTAGCTCTGGGGCCAACGCCCTGACTTTC.

This clonotype was picked up a small number of times. CDR3 nucleotide sequence: TGCGCCAGCAGCTTGAGTCTAGTTACTGATGAGCAGTTCTTC. Amino acid sequence: CASSLSLVTDEQFF. The chain joins TRBV5-1 to TRBJ2-1; D gene ambiguous. The V gene lost 1 base and the J gene lost 8 bases, with 13 bases spanning the gap. CDR3 length equals 14 residues. Germline V gives CDR1 SGHRS, CDR2 YFSETQ. The full variable domain, its missing parts supplied by reference TRBV5-1 and TRBJ2-1, is KAGVTQTPRYLIKTRGQQVTLSCSPISGHRSVSWYQQTPGQGLQFLFEYFSETQRNKGNFPGRFSGRQFSNSRSEMNVSTLELGDSALYLCASSLSLVTDEQFFGPGTRLTVL.

Of note for this clonotype: This sequence may be a read error, since a much larger clone differs from it by one base. This rearrangement joins TRBV5-6 to TRBJ2-7, with 9 bases lining up with TRBD1. The CDR3 contains 14 residues. Germline assignment: CDR1 SGHDT and CDR2 YYEEEE. As DNA, the CDR3 is TGTGTCAGCAGCTTGGGGGACAGGGCCTACGAGCAGTACTTC. Translating gives CVSSLGDRAYEQYF.

Turning to this clonotype: Without the conserved terminal phenylalanine or tryptophan, this CDR3 likely stems from a read error. The rearrangement links TRBV11-1 to TRBJ1-2; D call uncertain. The CDR3 has 14 amino acids. CDR1 is SGHAT, CDR2 FQDESV, per germline (reference sequence). The CDR3 bases are TGTACCAACAGTCATTCGGGAGCTGGCTATGGCTACACCCTC. It yields the protein CTNSHSGAGYGYTL.

For this clonotype: A much larger clonotype is one base distant, so this may be a read error. The chain joins TRBV24-1 to TRBJ2-7, with D perhaps matching TRBD1 (6 bases). CDR1 and CDR2 from the germline V gene are KGHDR and SFDVKD. The CDR3 spans 12 residues. V lost 12 bases and J 5 bases, leaving 16 bases between the germline ends. The CDR3 nucleotides are TGTGCCGCAAGTGAGAACAGGGACGAGCAGTACTTC. This sequence encodes CAASENRDEQYF.

Comments on this clonotype: The missing conserved phenylalanine or tryptophan at the end of this CDR3 makes a read error likely. This rearrangement joins TRBV28 to TRBJ1-4, with 8 bases matching TRBD1. The CDR3 length is 15 residues. The germline V gene has CDR1 MDHEN and CDR2 SYDVKM. In nucleotides, the CDR3 is TGCGCCAGCAGTACTCCGACAGGGGATAATGAAAAACTGTTTCTT. This encodes CASSTPTGDNEKLFL.

Details on this clonotype: In this CDR3 the conserved last residue, phenylalanine or tryptophan, is missing, so a read error is likely. The rearrangement joins TRBV6-1 to TRBJ1-3; 7 bases fit TRBD1. Germline-derived CDR1 and CDR2 are MNHNS and SASEGT. Trimming cost V 6 bases and J 3 bases; bases outside gene matches: 5. The CDR3 covers 14 residues. The CDR3 loop is CASRGQACGNTIYL. The CDR3 DNA is TGTGCCAGCAGAGGACAGGCATGTGGAAACACCATATATTTG.

The chain joins TRBV18 to TRBJ2-5, with a weak D call TRBD2 (5 bases). This CDR3 is 16 amino acids long. Germline V gene data show CDR1 as KGHSH and CDR2 as LQKENI. Trimming removed 2 bases from V and 1 base from J, with 14 bases in between. CDR3 DNA sequence: TGTGCCAGCTCACCAAGTTCTAGCCCGATCCAAGAGACCCAGTACTTC. This codes for CASSPSSSPIQETQYF.

Notes on this clonotype: It is likely a read error, because the conserved phenylalanine at the end of the CDR3 is missing. Because the CDR3's place on the DNA is in doubt, the DNA is left out and the CDR3 is given as listed by TCRdb. CDR3 protein: CSVKRQGIIEQFL. The J gene is TRBJ2-1, the V gene TRBV29-1; TRBD2 was called by the table and not checked on the DNA. Ends included, the CDR3 has 13 residues. Germline CDR1 and CDR2: SQVTM and ANQGSEA.

As for this clonotype: A read error may produce the germline difference seen at one junction end. This rearrangement joins TRBV6-5 to TRBJ2-5; TRBD1 is a possible D gene (6 bases). The CDR3 covers 16 residues. Per the germline V gene, CDR1 is MNHEY and CDR2 is SVGAGI. The CDR3 coding sequence is TGTGCCAGCAATTACTCGCTTGGAGAGGGGGATGAGACCCAGTACTTC. Its protein product is CASNYSLGEGDETQYF.

In this sample, this clonotype turned up many times. The rearrangement links TRBV6-5 to TRBJ1-6; TRBD1 aligns across 7 bases. The germline CDR1 and CDR2 sequences are MNHEY and SVGAGI. This CDR3 contains 19 residues. V gave up 2 bases and J gave up 0 bases; unmatched junction bases: 10. The CDR3 is CASSYQTPTGFSYNSPLHF. For the CDR3, the DNA is TGTGCCAGCAGTTACCAAACGCCGACAGGGTTCTCCTATAATTCACCCCTCCACTTT.

The chain is built from TRBV29-1 and TRBJ1-4; D perhaps matches TRBD1 (5 bases). The CDR3 runs 15 residues. The germline V gene has CDR1 SQVTM and CDR2 ANQGSEA. CDR3 sequence: CSLARGADGNEKLFF. In DNA, the CDR3 is TGCAGTCTCGCGCGAGGGGCGGATGGTAATGAAAAACTGTTTTTT.

In the case of this clonotype: An end of the junction does not agree with germline; a read error may underlie this. The V gene is TRBV29-1, the J gene TRBJ2-6; 9 bases agree with TRBD1. The CDR3 length is 16 residues. Germline CDR1 reads SQVTM; CDR2 reads ANQGSEA. The CDR3 DNA follows: TGCAGCGTTCTAGGGACAGGGATAACTGGGACCAACGTTCTGACTTTC. Protein product: CSVLGTGITGTNVLTF.

Remarks on this clonotype: In this CDR3 the conserved last residue, phenylalanine or tryptophan, is missing, so a read error is likely. CDR3 protein: CAISESLSGVTDTQYS. The CDR3 DNA follows: TGTGCCATCAGTGAGTCACTGTCGGGAGTCACAGATACGCAGTATTCT. The chain is built from TRBV10-3 and TRBJ2-3, with D possibly being TRBD2 (6 bases). The CDR3 loop spans 16 amino acids. V shed 0 bases and J shed 2 bases, with 12 bases lying between them. Germline V gene data show CDR1 as ENHRY and CDR2 as SYGVKD.

V gene TRBV11-1 combines with J gene TRBJ1-2; unclear D gene. The CDR3 totals 14 residues. Germline V gene sequence: CDR1 SGHAT, CDR2 FQDESV (reference sequence). Trimming removed 7 bases at V and 6 bases at J, with 18 bases between. The CDR3 nucleotides are TGTGCCAGCATTCATTCGGGCGTTGGCAATGGCTACACCTTC. This encodes CASIHSGVGNGYTF.

This clonotype was detected a few times. The rearrangement uses TRBV28 and TRBJ1-5, with 7 bases identical to TRBD1. The CDR3 spans 14 residues. Germline CDR1 reads MDHEN; CDR2 reads SYDVKM. J was trimmed by 7 bases and V by 7 bases; bases with no gene match: 10. The CDR3 reads CASNGAGGGQPQHF. The DNA of the CDR3 is TGTGCCAGCAACGGTGCAGGGGGAGGACAGCCCCAGCATTTT.

Remarks on this clonotype: Compared with germline, one end of the junction differs, possibly owing to a read error. J is TRBJ2-2 and V is TRBV24-1; D possibly corresponds to TRBD1 (7 bases). The CDR3 extends over 18 amino acids. The germline CDR1 and CDR2 sequences are KGHDR and SFDVKD. This chain's CDR3 is CATSGLTSQGANTGELFF. CDR3 in DNA: TGTGCCACCAGTGGTTTGACTAGTCAGGGGGCGAACACCGGGGAGCTGTTTTTT.